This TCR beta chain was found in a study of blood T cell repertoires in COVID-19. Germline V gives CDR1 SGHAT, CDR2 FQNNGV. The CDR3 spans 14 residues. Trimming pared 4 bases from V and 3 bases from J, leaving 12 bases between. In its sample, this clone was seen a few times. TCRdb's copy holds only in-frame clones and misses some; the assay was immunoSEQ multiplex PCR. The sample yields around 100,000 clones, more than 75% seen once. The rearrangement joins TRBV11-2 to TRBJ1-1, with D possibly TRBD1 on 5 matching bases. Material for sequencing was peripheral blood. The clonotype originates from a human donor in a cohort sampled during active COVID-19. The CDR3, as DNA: TGTGCCAGCAGCTCGACAGTGAGAGACACTGAAGCTTTCTTT. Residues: CASSSTVRDTEAFF.